In its sample, the clone carrying this T cell receptor beta chain was seen a few times. The source of the sample is a study of blood T cell repertoires in COVID-19. In the source study's methods: How many nucleated cells were present was estimated from reference gene primer amplification. Profiling relied on immunoSEQ multiplex PCR, and the TCRdb table lists in-frame clones only, not all of them. V and J calls and clone size are as listed in that table; D and trimming were resolved from the DNA. The repertoire consists of approximately 210,000 clones, with 65% to 85% occurring once and the leading ten covering 4.3%. Individuals drawn from 24 US areas were about 18 to 100 years old. Donors were grouped by their self-reported clinical history. The clonotype comes from a man aged 25 to 40 with acute COVID-19. The sample taken for sequencing was PBMCs or T cells enriched from blood (not recorded which).

Here the CDR3 reads CASRNDRYLNYGYTF. The CDR3 nucleotides are TGTGCCAGCAGAAACGACAGGTACCTAAACTATGGCTACACCTTC. This chain uses TRBV3-1 (or the pseudogene TRBV3-2) with TRBJ1-2, with a weak D call TRBD1 (6 bases). Trimming took 6 bases from V and 2 from J, leaving 16 bases between them. CDR3 length: 15 amino acids. Germline CDR1 and CDR2: LGHDT and YNNKEL (reference sequence).